A single sample gave rise to the 10 T cell receptor beta chains below, sequenced in a study of blood T cell repertoires in COVID-19. The assay was immunoSEQ multiplex PCR, and TCRdb's table has in-frame clones only and misses some. The data hold 110,000 to 150,000 clones, with around four fifths observed a single time. Source material: PBMCs or T cells enriched from blood (not recorded which). These receptors came from a woman in her thirties or forties who had recovered from COVID-19.

This chain connects TRBV7-2 to TRBJ2-5; D is unresolved. There are 12 residues in the CDR3. The germline V gene has CDR1 SGHTA and CDR2 FQGNSA. V was cut by 5 bases and J by 5 bases, with 9 bases left in between. As DNA, the CDR3 is TGTGCCAGCAGCCCCTTCGGGGAGACCCAGTACTTC. This gives the protein CASSPFGETQYF.

This chain connects TRBV6-1 to TRBJ2-1; 7 bases fit TRBD2. CDR1 and CDR2 from the germline V gene are MNHNS and SASEGT. This CDR3 contains 16 residues. The J segment lost 2 bases and the V segment lost 4 bases, leaving 8 bases of the junction unmatched. CDR3 DNA sequence: TGTGCCAGCAGTGCCGCCCTCAGCGGGACCTACAATGAGCAGTTCTTC. Amino acids: CASSAALSGTYNEQFF.

DNA for the CDR3: TGTGCCAGCAGTACCGGGACAGGCTCCTACGAGCAGTACTTC. It yields the protein CASSTGTGSYEQYF. J is TRBJ2-7 and V is TRBV6-5; TRBD1 matches 8 bases. The CDR3 consists of 14 residues. V lost 5 bases, J lost 0 bases, and 3 bases stayed unmatched. Germline CDR1 reads MNHEY; CDR2 reads SVGAGI.

This chain's CDR3 is CATSSVGAGELFF. CDR3 sequence (DNA): TGTGCCACCAGCAGCGTAGGAGCCGGGGAGCTGTTTTTT. The chain combines TRBV15 with TRBJ2-2; D gene unclear. Deletions cut 3 bases from V and 6 bases from J, with 8 bases between. Per germline, CDR1 LNHNV and CDR2 YYDKDF (reference sequence). This CDR3 comprises 13 residues.

J is TRBJ1-3 and V is TRBV4-1, with 10 bases identical to TRBD1. This CDR3 has 15 residues. Germline assignment: CDR1 MGHRA and CDR2 YSYEKL. The junction had 1 base not matched to a gene; V was cut back by 1 base and J by 4 bases. The CDR3 nucleotides read TGCGCCAGCAGCCAAGGACAGGGGGCCGGAAACACCATATATTTT. It yields the protein CASSQGQGAGNTIYF.

The genes are TRBV5-1 and TRBJ1-3; D gene uncertain. This CDR3 is 13 amino acids long. V was pared by 3 bases and J by 3 bases, with 7 bases between. From germline, CDR1 is SGHRS and CDR2 YFSETQ. This chain's CDR3 is CASSSGGGNTIYF. The CDR3 DNA reads TGCGCCAGCAGCTCCGGCGGTGGAAACACCATATATTTT.

This rearrangement joins TRBV29-1 to TRBJ2-1, with a weak D call TRBD2 (5 bases). Germline V lookup: CDR1 SQVTM, CDR2 ANQGSEA. The CDR3 loop spans 12 amino acids. The V end was cut by 4 bases, the J end by 6 bases, with 10 bases between. The CDR3 nucleotides are TGCAGCGTTGTGCCCCTAGCCAATGAGCAGTTCTTC. Its protein is CSVVPLANEQFF.

The V gene is TRBV5-1, the J gene TRBJ1-3; no firm D call. Germline values: CDR1 SGHRS, CDR2 YFSETQ. V lost 4 bases to trimming and J lost 1 base, with 9 bases between them. The CDR3 length is 14 residues. CDR3 residues: CASSSRGSGNTIYF. The CDR3 DNA is TGCGCCAGCAGCAGCCGCGGGTCTGGAAACACCATATATTTT.

The genes are TRBV27 and TRBJ1-2, with D possibly being TRBD1 (6 bases). The CDR3 spans 14 residues. Trimming took off 4 bases at V and 8 bases at J, with 17 bases between the two ends. Germline V gene lookup returns CDR1 MNHEY and CDR2 SMNVEV (reference sequence). The CDR3 spells CASSSGTLTNGYTF. The CDR3 region has the DNA TGTGCCAGCAGTTCCGGGACACTAACTAACGGCTACACCTTC.

The rearrangement uses TRBV27 and TRBJ2-7, with a weak D call TRBD2 (6 bases). CDR1 and CDR2 from the germline V gene are MNHEY and SMNVEV (reference sequence). The CDR3 runs to 14 residues. V was shortened by 10 bases and J by 2 bases, with 18 bases between the two germline ends. The CDR3 spells CATQLSGPTYEQYF. The CDR3 nucleotides are TGTGCCACCCAACTTAGCGGACCTACCTACGAGCAGTACTTC.